Listed below are T cell receptor beta chains from one sample, sequenced in a study of blood T cell repertoires in COVID-19. Data came from immunoSEQ multiplex PCR; TCRdb stores just in-frame clones and leaves some out. The table has about 67,000 clones, approximately 87% seen once. The sample consisted of peripheral blood. These receptors were obtained from a man in his fifties with active COVID-19. Each CDR3 is given with its conserved first and last residue. The D gene is left open where the match is weak. Clone size is shown for a subset of rows, as once, few, many or a class of expanded clone.

V gene	clone size	J gene	D gene	CDR3 DNA	CDR3 protein
TRBV7-2	-	TRBJ2-2	TRBD1	TGTGCCAGCAGCAGACAGGGGGCTACCGGGGAGCTGTTTTTT	CASSRQGATGELFF
TRBV6-2/TRBV6-3	-	TRBJ2-7	TRBD2	TGTGCCAGCAGTTCCCTAGGACTAGGTGGCTCCGAGCAGTACTTC	CASSSLGLGGSEQYF
TRBV27	-	TRBJ2-1	TRBD2	TGTGCCAGCAGTCGTATCCTAGCGGGAGGCCCCTACAATGAGCAGTTCTTC	CASSRILAGGPYNEQFF
TRBV5-1	-	TRBJ2-7	TRBD2	TGCGCCAGCAGCCAGACTAGCGGACCCGCCTACGAGCAGTACTTC	CASSQTSGPAYEQYF
TRBV29-1	-	TRBJ2-3	TRBD1	TGCAGCGTTTCCCCGGCAGGGGGCGCGACAGATACGCAGTATTTT	CSVSPAGGATDTQYF
TRBV19	-	TRBJ1-1	TRBD1	TGTGCCAGTAGTACCATCCGGGACAGGGGTAATGAAGCTTTCTTT	CASSTIRDRGNEAFF
TRBV18	-	TRBJ1-5	-	TGTGCCAGCTCACCAAGCTCGCAGGTCAATCAGCCCCAGCATTTT	CASSPSSQVNQPQHF
TRBV6-5	-	TRBJ2-4	TRBD1	TGTGCCAGCAGCCCCGGACAGGGAAACATTCAGTACTTC	CASSPGQGNIQYF
TRBV12-3/TRBV12-4	-	TRBJ2-7	-	TGTGCCAGCAGTTCACTGCGACATGAGGAGCAGTACTTC	CASSSLRHEEQYF
TRBV7-2	-	TRBJ2-3	-	TGTGCCAGCAGCTTATCGGCCGGGGGCACAGATACGCAGTATTTT	CASSLSAGGTDTQYF
TRBV6-5	few	TRBJ1-2	-	TGTGCCAGAGGGGGGGGCTATGGCTACACCTTC	CARGGGYGYTF
TRBV7-2	-	TRBJ2-3	-	TGTGCCAGCAGCTTAGGAGTTAATACGAACACAGATACGCAGTATTTT	CASSLGVNTNTDTQYF
TRBV19	-	TRBJ2-1	-	TGTGCCAGTAGTATACGAGGGGAGCAGTTCTTC	CASSIRGEQFF
TRBV3-1/TRBV3-2	once	TRBJ2-7	TRBD1	TGTGCCAGCAGCCAGGCGGGACAGGGGGCTTCCATTTACGAGCAGTACTTC	CASSQAGQGASIYEQYF
TRBV13	-	TRBJ2-7	TRBD1	TGTGCCAGCAGCGAATTAGACAGGGGGGAGGAGCAGTACTTC	CASSELDRGEEQYF
TRBV7-2	few	TRBJ1-5	TRBD1	TGTGCCAGCAGCTTAGACAGGGGGCAGCCCCAGCATTTT	CASSLDRGQPQHF
TRBV5-1	-	TRBJ2-7	-	TGCGCCAGCTCATTGTCCGGGAACCTCATCTCCTACGAGCAGTACTTC	CASSLSGNLISYEQYF
TRBV2	-	TRBJ2-1	TRBD2	TGTGCCAGCAGCCCACCCGGGGGGAATGAGCAGTTCTTC	CASSPPGGNEQFF
TRBV5-1	-	TRBJ2-7	-	TGCGCCAGCAGCCTCACAGGGATCGAGCAGTACTTC	CASSLTGIEQYF
TRBV6-2/TRBV6-3	-	TRBJ2-2	TRBD2	TGTGCCAGCAGTTTCCTAGCGGGGGTAACCGGGGAGCTGTTTTTT	CASSFLAGVTGELFF
TRBV5-6	-	TRBJ2-1	-	TGTGCCAGCAGCTTGCTGGGAGAACCCTACAATGAGCAGTTCTTC	CASSLLGEPYNEQFF
TRBV5-1	-	TRBJ2-7	TRBD2	TGCGCCAGCAGCTTAACTAGCGGGACCTACGAGCAGTACTTC	CASSLTSGTYEQYF
TRBV4-3	few	TRBJ1-1	TRBD1	TGCGCCAGCAGCCCGGGGGACAGCACGAACACTGAAGCTTTCTTT	CASSPGDSTNTEAFF
TRBV28	few	TRBJ2-2	TRBD1	TGTGCCAGCAGGGACAGGGGGCGTGGGAACACCGGGGAGCTGTTTTTT	CASRDRGRGNTGELFF
TRBV6-1	-	TRBJ1-2	-	TGTGCCAGCAGTGAAGGCGGGGGCGCGCTTTTTAACTATGGCTACACCTTC	CASSEGGGALFNYGYTF
TRBV14	-	TRBJ2-2	-	TGTGCCAGCAGCCAGTCCAGGGTAAACACCGGGGAGCTGTTTTTT	CASSQSRVNTGELFF
TRBV18	-	TRBJ1-5	-	TGTGCCAGCTCACCCGTGCAGTCAGGGAATCAGCCCCAGCATTTT	CASSPVQSGNQPQHF
TRBV9	-	TRBJ1-4	-	TGTGCCAGCAGCGCCGGGGGGTCGGGGGACGAAAAACTGTTTTTT	CASSAGGSGDEKLFF
TRBV9	-	TRBJ2-5	TRBD1	TGTGCCAGCAGCGGGACAGGGATACCACTCCAAGAGACCCAGTACTTC	CASSGTGIPLQETQYF
TRBV2	-	TRBJ2-1	TRBD2	TGTGCCAGCAGTGCGCGGGAGGGGGTCTACAATGAGCAGTTCTTC	CASSAREGVYNEQFF
TRBV19	few	TRBJ2-3	-	TGTGCCAGTAGAGAGAGCACAGATACGCAGTATTTT	CASRESTDTQYF
TRBV4-1	once	TRBJ2-4	TRBD1	TGCGCCAGCAGCCAAGGGGCCCGAGGGGGCAGAGTAAACATTCAGTACTTC	CASSQGARGGRVNIQYF
TRBV6-6	-	TRBJ2-5	-	TGTGCCAGCAGTTACTCGATGGCACACCAAGAGACCCAGTACTTC	CASSYSMAHQETQYF
TRBV19	once	TRBJ1-2	-	TGTGCCAGCGGGACGGGAGCTAACTATGGCTACACCTTC	CASGTGANYGYTF
TRBV7-6	-	TRBJ2-3	TRBD2	TGTGCCAGCAGCTCACTAGCGGGCGAGGGCACAGATACGCAGTATTTT	CASSSLAGEGTDTQYF
TRBV27	once	TRBJ2-1	TRBD2	TGTGCCAGCAGTTTGGCTAGCGGCTACAATGAGCAGTTCTTC	CASSLASGYNEQFF
TRBV29-1	-	TRBJ1-2	TRBD1	TGCAGCGTTGGGAAGCCGGGACAGGGCCAGGGTGGCTACACCTTC	CSVGKPGQGQGGYTF
TRBV5-1	-	TRBJ1-5	-	TGCGCCAGCAGCTCGACCGGGGGGCAGGGTCAGCCCCAGCATTTT	CASSSTGGQGQPQHF
TRBV9	-	TRBJ2-7	-	TGTGCCAGCAGCGTAGGGGGACATAAGGAGGACGAGCAGTACTTC	CASSVGGHKEDEQYF
TRBV28	-	TRBJ2-7	-	TGTGCCAGCCTCCCGGGACACTCCTACGAGCAGTACTTC	CASLPGHSYEQYF
TRBV9	once	TRBJ1-2	TRBD1	TGTGCCAGCAGCGCCAACACAGGGGACTATGGCTACACCTTC	CASSANTGDYGYTF
TRBV7-9	-	TRBJ1-2	-	TGTGCCAGCAGCTTAGGAAACAGGGCCCTGGGCTACACCTTC	CASSLGNRALGYTF
TRBV19	once	TRBJ1-2	-	TGTGCCAGTAGTGTCTCGAGGGCTAACTATGGCTACACCTTC	CASSVSRANYGYTF
TRBV4-2	-	TRBJ2-7	-	TGTGCCAGCAGCCAAGGACATTCCTACGAGCAGTACTTC	CASSQGHSYEQYF
TRBV6-2/TRBV6-3	-	TRBJ2-2	TRBD1	TGTGCCAGCAGTTGGGACAGGGCGAACACCGGGGAGCTGTTTTTT	CASSWDRANTGELFF